Presented here are 24 T cell receptor beta chains from one specimen sequenced in a study of CD8 T cells in Susac syndrome. It was with random hexamers that 0.5 to 1 ug RNA was reverse transcribed. MiXCR was run by TCRdb on the immunoSEQ multiplex PCR reads, yielding one entry per CDR3 protein. Here the sample spans 180,000 or so distinct CDR3 sequences, about 93% being singletons. Sequencing was done on a sample of CD4+ T cells from PBMCs. These receptors were obtained from a human donor with Susac syndrome.

V gene TRBV11-2 combines with J gene TRBJ2-7, with 10 bases fitting TRBD1. Germline V gives CDR1 SGHAT, CDR2 FQNNGV. The CDR3 extends over 15 amino acids. The J segment lost 4 bases and the V segment lost 0 bases, leaving 3 bases of the junction unmatched. The CDR3 loop reads CASSLEGQGIYEQYF. As DNA, the CDR3 is TGTGCCAGCAGCTTAGAGGGACAGGGGATTTACGAGCAGTACTTC. Full variable domain (missing parts from reference TRBV11-2 and TRBJ2-7): EAGVAQSPRYKIIEKRQSVAFWCNPISGHATLYWYQQILGQGPKLLIQFQNNGVVDDSQLPKDRFSAERLKGVDSTLKIQPAKLEDSAVYLCASSLEGQGIYEQYFGPGTRLTVT.

CDR3 region: CASSPGASYGYTF. In DNA, the CDR3 is TGTGCCAGCAGCCCGGGGGCAAGCTATGGCTACACCTTC. V is TRBV7-9 and J is TRBJ1-2, with TRBD1 as a possible D gene (6 bases). Per the germline V gene, CDR1 is SEHNR and CDR2 is FQNEAQ (reference sequence). This CDR3 contains 13 residues. Trimming stripped 5 bases from V and 4 bases from J, with 11 bases between.

The chain couples TRBV20-1 to TRBJ2-1, with 8 bases fitting TRBD2. The CDR3 has 15 residues. J gave up 4 bases and V 3 bases, and 8 bases lay outside the gene matches. Germline CDR1 and CDR2: DFQATT and SNEGSKA (reference sequence). The CDR3 sequence is CSASKREKGYNEQFF. For the CDR3, the DNA is TGCAGTGCTAGTAAGCGGGAGAAGGGGTACAATGAGCAGTTCTTC.

The V call is TRBV30, the J call TRBJ1-1; possibly TRBD1 for D (5 bases). The V end lost 3 bases, the J end lost 12 bases, and 14 bases lay between the germline ends. The CDR3 length is 11 residues. From germline, CDR1 is GTSNPN and CDR2 SVGIG (reference sequence). In DNA, the CDR3 is TGTGCCTGGAGAGTAGGGGCGATGACTTTCTTT. Translated, it gives CAWRVGAMTFF.

The V gene is TRBV18, the J gene TRBJ1-2; 8 positions match TRBD1. The V gene end was trimmed by 6 bases and the J gene end by 5 bases; junction bases not matched to a gene: 8. This CDR3 has 14 amino acids. Germline values: CDR1 KGHSH, CDR2 LQKENI. CDR3 residues: CASSTTGASYGYTF. The CDR3 DNA reads TGTGCCAGCTCGACGACAGGGGCGTCTTATGGCTACACCTTC.

This chain uses TRBV6-5 with TRBJ2-1; 8 nucleotides align to TRBD1. Germline trimming cut 5 bases from V and 4 bases from J; bases unmatched to any gene: 7. This CDR3 region has 15 residues. CDR1 is MNHEY and CDR2 is SVGAGI in the germline V gene. In nucleotides, the CDR3 is TGTGCCAGCAGTAGGGACAGGAGGGAATACAATGAGCAGTTCTTC. Its protein product is CASSRDRREYNEQFF.

V and J are TRBV27 and TRBJ1-2; 10 nucleotides align to TRBD1. V lost 0 bases, J lost 6 bases, and 1 base stayed unmatched. CDR1 is MNHEY, CDR2 SMNVEV, per germline (reference sequence). The CDR3 consists of 14 residues. The CDR3 DNA sequence: TGTGCCAGCAGTTTATCAGGGACAGGGGATGGCTACACCTTC. Protein sequence: CASSLSGTGDGYTF.

V is TRBV2 and J is TRBJ1-4; 11 nucleotides align to TRBD1. This CDR3 is built from 18 residues. Germline values: CDR1 SNHLY, CDR2 FYNNEI. With V trimmed by 11 bases and J by 0 bases, 14 bases remained unmatched. CDR3 in amino acids: CAGRSRTGGTATNEKLFF. The CDR3 DNA sequence: TGTGCCGGCCGCTCCAGGACAGGGGGCACGGCAACTAATGAAAAACTGTTTTTT.

The chain uses TRBV7-2 and TRBJ2-5, with D tentatively TRBD2 (6 bases). The CDR3 runs to 15 residues. The ends were cut back, 0 bases at V and 5 bases at J, with 13 bases in the middle. In germline, CDR1 is SGHTA, CDR2 FQGNSA. This chain's CDR3 is CASSLAFVGGETQYF. CDR3 nucleotide sequence: TGTGCCAGCAGCTTAGCTTTTGTGGGAGGCGAGACCCAGTACTTC.

V gene TRBV6-6 combines with J gene TRBJ2-1, with D unresolved. Trimming took 4 bases from V and 8 from J, leaving 15 bases between them. The CDR3 covers 14 residues. The germline V gene has CDR1 MNHNY and CDR2 SVGAGI (reference sequence). CDR3 in amino acids: CASSLDAVVDEQFF. In DNA, the CDR3 is TGTGCCAGCAGTTTGGACGCGGTGGTGGATGAGCAGTTCTTC.

The rearrangement links TRBV12-3 or TRBV12-4 to TRBJ2-3; D uncertain. With 8 bases removed from V and 3 bases from J, the gap between germline ends came to 6 bases. The CDR3 is 11 amino acids. CDR3 sequence (DNA): TGTGCCAGCCGGGTAACAGATACGCAGTATTTT. It is translated as CASRVTDTQYF.

V is TRBV2 and J is TRBJ1-4, with D hard to call. Germline V lookup: CDR1 SNHLY, CDR2 FYNNEI. Deletions cut 2 bases from V and 8 bases from J, with 12 bases between. The CDR3 runs to 14 residues. CDR3 loop: CASSEPRRVEKLFF. The CDR3 DNA reads TGTGCCAGCAGTGAACCCCGGCGGGTAGAAAAACTGTTTTTT.

The chain carries TRBV9 and TRBJ2-7, with 8 nucleotides matching TRBD1. Trimming removed 5 bases from V and 3 bases from J; junction bases left unmatched: 7. Germline V CDR1 and CDR2: SGDLS, YYNGEE. There are 14 residues in the CDR3. The CDR3 nucleotides read TGTGCCAGCAGTAGTCAGGGGGCATTCTACGAGCAGTACTTC. It specifies CASSSQGAFYEQYF.

This clonotype occurred a few times. The V and J genes are TRBV3-1 and TRBJ1-1; D remains unclear. There are 13 residues in the CDR3. V was shortened by 5 bases and J by 1 base, with 8 bases between the two germline ends. CDR1 LGHDT and CDR2 YNNKEL come from the germline V gene (reference sequence). The CDR3 is CASSSTRNTEAFF. The DNA for the CDR3 is TGTGCCAGCAGCTCTACCCGGAACACTGAAGCTTTCTTT.

The chain couples TRBV12-3 or TRBV12-4 to TRBJ2-5, with 13 nucleotides matching TRBD2. There are 16 residues in the CDR3. Trimming removed 5 bases from V and 5 bases from J; junction bases left unmatched: 8. In nucleotides, the CDR3 is TGTGCCAGCAGTCCCGGACTAGCGGGGGCTGGGGAGACCCAGTACTTC. It encodes CASSPGLAGAGETQYF.

The chain is built from TRBV12-3 or TRBV12-4 and TRBJ1-5; 7 bases match TRBD1. CDR3 length: 13 amino acids. V shed 10 bases, J shed 3 bases, and the junction held 6 bases outside the gene matches. The CDR3 DNA is TGTGCCACAGCGGACAGGTTCAATCAGCCCCAGCATTTT. Translation: CATADRFNQPQHF.

This clonotype was seen once. The chain uses TRBV10-3 and TRBJ2-7; 7 positions agree with TRBD2. This CDR3 is built from 11 residues. From germline, CDR1 is ENHRY and CDR2 SYGVKD. Trimming at V came to 7 bases and at J to 5 bases, leaving 2 bases not matched to a gene. Here the CDR3 DNA reads TGTGCCATCAAGGCGGGGGACGAGCAGTACTTC. Protein sequence: CAIKAGDEQYF.

CDR3 residues: CASSQDEPRIDTQYF. Here the CDR3 DNA reads TGCGCCAGCAGCCAAGATGAGCCCAGGATAGATACGCAGTATTTT. The chain combines TRBV4-1 with TRBJ2-3; D remains unclear. This CDR3 comprises 15 residues. Trimming removed 0 bases from V and 5 bases from J, with 12 bases in between. Germline V gives CDR1 MGHRA, CDR2 YSYEKL.

This chain connects TRBV5-1 to TRBJ1-5, with D uncertain. Germline V gives CDR1 SGHRS, CDR2 YFSETQ. Trimming shortened V by 1 base and J by 0 bases, and 17 bases separated the two germline ends. The CDR3 runs 18 residues. This CDR3 is CASSLTVRSYYSNQPQHF. In DNA, the CDR3 is TGCGCCAGCAGCTTGACGGTAAGATCCTACTATAGCAATCAGCCCCAGCATTTT.

The chain employs TRBV6-6 and TRBJ2-3; TRBD1 aligns across 12 bases. From germline, CDR1 is MNHNY and CDR2 SVGAGI (reference sequence). V trimming: 5 bases; J trimming: 4 bases; junction bases outside the gene matches: 7. This CDR3 region has 16 residues. The CDR3 sequence is CASSTKGQGASDTQYF. The CDR3 DNA follows: TGTGCCAGCAGTACAAAGGGACAGGGGGCATCAGATACGCAGTATTTT.

The gene calls are TRBV5-1 and TRBJ2-7, with D tentatively TRBD2 (6 bases). Trimming took 3 bases from V and 3 from J, leaving 13 bases between them. CDR3 length: 14 amino acids. Germline CDR1 is SGHRS and CDR2 is YFSETQ. CDR3 in DNA: TGCGCCAGCAGCTGGAATACGCGGGACTACGAGCAGTACTTC. It codes for CASSWNTRDYEQYF. The complete variable domain, with remaining parts taken from reference TRBV5-1 and TRBJ2-7, reads KAGVTQTPRYLIKTRGQQVTLSCSPISGHRSVSWYQQTPGQGLQFLFEYFSETQRNKGNFPGRFSGRQFSNSRSEMNVSTLELGDSALYLCASSWNTRDYEQYFGPGTRLTVT.

The rearrangement joins TRBV30 to TRBJ1-2; D is uncertain. This CDR3 is built from 14 residues. Germline V gene data show CDR1 as GTSNPN and CDR2 as SVGIG (reference sequence). The V and J ends lost 0 bases and 8 bases respectively, with 16 bases between them. The CDR3 spells CAWSVRAPTRGYTF. The CDR3 DNA reads TGTGCCTGGAGTGTACGGGCACCTACAAGGGGCTACACCTTC.

V usage is TRBV15 and J usage is TRBJ2-2; TRBD2 matches 7 bases. CDR3 length equals 16 residues. Germline CDR1 LNHNV, CDR2 YYDKDF (reference sequence). Trimming took 2 bases from V and 6 from J; bases not matched to a gene: 9. Here the CDR3 reads CATSRPTSQPPGELFF. The CDR3 bases are TGTGCCACCAGCAGACCGACTAGCCAACCCCCCGGGGAGCTGTTTTTT.

The chain carries TRBV2 and TRBJ1-4; 8 positions agree with TRBD1. Trimming at V came to 4 bases and at J to 8 bases, leaving 6 bases not matched to a gene. The CDR3 contains 14 residues. CDR1 is SNHLY, CDR2 FYNNEI, per germline. CDR3 DNA sequence: TGTGCCAGCAGTGTTGGCAGGGGGCAGGAAAAACTGTTTTTT. Protein product: CASSVGRGQEKLFF.